This record looks at one T cell receptor beta chain sequence and its context. Its antigen is undetermined. Trimming stripped 7 bases from V and 10 bases from J, with 15 bases between. This CDR3 spans 11 amino acids. Germline V gives CDR1 DFQATT, CDR2 SNEGSKA (reference sequence). Around day 10 of culture, CD4+ T cells were separated out. Two-dose vaccination with either BNT162b2 or mRNA-1273 was given to the participants. Among the vaccine recipients, none had a prior SARS-CoV-2 infection, and nucleocapsid antibodies were negative. Half-medium exchanges with IL-2 medium took place on days 3 and 7. This entry belongs to a study of vaccination effects on CD4 cells after COVID-19. Study-wide context: Sequencing followed a ViraFEST assay step that expanded antigen-specific CD4+ T cells with viral peptide pools. Samples gathered post-vaccine arrived a median of 72 days past the second dose.

The protocol was immunoSEQ multiplex PCR, while the TCRdb copy is restricted to in-frame clones and leaves out a portion. Here the sample spans tens of thousands of clones, around 73% being singletons. The genes are TRBV20-1 and TRBJ2-3; TRBD2 is a possible D gene (6 bases). Sample: CD4+ T cells from PBMCs cultured without peptide, taken after COVID-19 vaccination. This receptor was identified in a human donor who received a COVID-19 vaccine. The CDR3 spells CSVTRGDSQYF. In DNA form, the CDR3 reads TGCAGTGTAACGAGAGGGGACTCGCAGTATTTT.